This T cell receptor beta chain was observed in a study of T-cell reconstitution after alpha-beta-depleted transplantation in children. CDR1 and CDR2 (germline): SGDLS, YYNGEE. After removal of 2 bases from V and 9 bases from J, the junction contained 6 bases not matched to a gene. The CDR3 length is 14 residues. Library preparation (for TCRbeta) was performed with unique molecular identifiers. MiXCR, applied by TCRdb to the PCR reads, yields one record per CDR3 protein. The table lists 400,000 to 450,000 distinct CDR3 sequences, 43% of them singletons. Regarding the study as a whole: The origin of high day-60 TCRbeta diversity in some patients lay in surviving recipient T cells and thymic progenitors. Fresh T-cell production supplied most of the T-cell counts and diversity seen one year after transplant.

This clonotype was recorded many times. What it binds is unknown. V usage is TRBV9 and J usage is TRBJ2-1; 9 bases agree with TRBD1. This receptor was taken from a girl aged 2-15 years with aplastic anemia, due to receive a stem cell transplant. The starting material was PBMCs, obtained before TCRalphabeta/CD19-depleted stem cell transplant. DNA for the CDR3: TGTGCCAGCAGCGTCCCGGGACAGGGTGGTGAGCAGTTCTTC. As protein: CASSVPGQGGEQFF.